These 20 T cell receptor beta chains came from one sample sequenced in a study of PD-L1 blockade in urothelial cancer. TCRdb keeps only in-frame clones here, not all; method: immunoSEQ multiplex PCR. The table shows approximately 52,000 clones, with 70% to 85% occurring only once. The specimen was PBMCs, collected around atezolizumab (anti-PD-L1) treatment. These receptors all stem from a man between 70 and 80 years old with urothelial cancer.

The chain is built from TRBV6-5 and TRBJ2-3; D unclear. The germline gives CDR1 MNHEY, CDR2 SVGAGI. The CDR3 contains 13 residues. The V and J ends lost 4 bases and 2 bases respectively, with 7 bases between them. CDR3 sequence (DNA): TGTGCCAGCAGTTCAGATTCCACAGATACGCAGTATTTT. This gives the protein CASSSDSTDTQYF.

The DNA for the CDR3 is TGTGCCAGCTCACACGAGGGCCTCAGCTCCTACAATGAGCAGTTCTTC. Translating it yields CASSHEGLSSYNEQFF. The V call is TRBV18, the J call TRBJ2-1, with D possibly TRBD2 on 5 matching bases. This CDR3 is built from 16 residues. CDR1 is KGHSH and CDR2 is LQKENI in the germline V gene. V was cut by 4 bases and J by 0 bases, with 13 bases left in between.

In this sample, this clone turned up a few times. The chain's CDR3 is CASSSFRTYEQYF. For the CDR3, the DNA is TGTGCCAGCAGTTCTTTCCGTACCTACGAGCAGTACTTC. This chain joins TRBV27 and TRBJ2-7; D gene uncertain. The germline gives CDR1 MNHEY, CDR2 SMNVEV (reference sequence). The V end lost 4 bases, the J end lost 2 bases, and 9 bases lay between the germline ends. This CDR3 spans 13 amino acids.

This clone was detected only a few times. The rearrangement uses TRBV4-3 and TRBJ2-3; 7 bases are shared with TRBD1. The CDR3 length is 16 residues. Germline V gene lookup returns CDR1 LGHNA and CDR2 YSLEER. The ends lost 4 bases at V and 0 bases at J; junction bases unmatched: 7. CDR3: CASSLGQTSSTDTQYF. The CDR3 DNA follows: TGCGCCAGCAGCCTGGGACAGACCTCTAGCACAGATACGCAGTATTTT.

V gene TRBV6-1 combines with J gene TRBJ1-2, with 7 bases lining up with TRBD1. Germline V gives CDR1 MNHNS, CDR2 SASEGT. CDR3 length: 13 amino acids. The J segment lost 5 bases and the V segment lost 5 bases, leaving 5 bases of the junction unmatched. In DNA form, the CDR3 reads TGTGCCAGCAGTCCGGGACAGCTATATGGCTACACCTTC. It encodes CASSPGQLYGYTF.

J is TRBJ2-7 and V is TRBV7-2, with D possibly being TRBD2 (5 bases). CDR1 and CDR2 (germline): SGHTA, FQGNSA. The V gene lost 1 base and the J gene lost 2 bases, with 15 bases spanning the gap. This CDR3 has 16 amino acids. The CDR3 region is CASSLGGPGTTYEQYF. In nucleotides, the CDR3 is TGTGCCAGCAGCTTAGGAGGGCCAGGAACAACCTACGAGCAGTACTTC.

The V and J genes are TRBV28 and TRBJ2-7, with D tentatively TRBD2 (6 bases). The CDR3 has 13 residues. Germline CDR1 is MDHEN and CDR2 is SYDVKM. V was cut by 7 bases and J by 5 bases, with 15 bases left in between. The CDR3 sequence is CASTLTSENEQYF. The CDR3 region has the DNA TGTGCCAGCACCTTGACTAGTGAGAACGAGCAGTACTTC.

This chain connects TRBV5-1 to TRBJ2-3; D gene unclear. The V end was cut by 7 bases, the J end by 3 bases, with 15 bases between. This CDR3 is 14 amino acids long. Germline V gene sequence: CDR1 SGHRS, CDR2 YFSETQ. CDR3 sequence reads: CASFKGDPTDTQYF. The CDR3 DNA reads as TGCGCCAGCTTTAAAGGAGACCCGACAGATACGCAGTATTTT.

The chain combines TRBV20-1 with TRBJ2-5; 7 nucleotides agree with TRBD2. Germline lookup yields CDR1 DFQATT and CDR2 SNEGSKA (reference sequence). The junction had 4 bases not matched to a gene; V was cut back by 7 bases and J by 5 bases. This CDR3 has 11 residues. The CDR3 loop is CSVEGGETQYF. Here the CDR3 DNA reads TGCAGTGTGGAGGGAGGGGAGACCCAGTACTTC.

CDR3 sequence reads: CASSALRDEQYF. In DNA form, the CDR3 reads TGTGCCAGCAGTGCCCTCCGGGACGAGCAGTACTTC. The chain has TRBV6-1 and TRBJ2-7; no definite D call. The CDR3 is made up of 12 amino acids. The germline V and J ends were trimmed by 4 bases and 5 bases, with 9 bases remaining between them. Germline V gene lookup returns CDR1 MNHNS and CDR2 SASEGT.

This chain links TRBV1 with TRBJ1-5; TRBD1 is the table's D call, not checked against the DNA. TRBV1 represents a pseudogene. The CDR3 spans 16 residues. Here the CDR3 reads CTSSQCPGWVDQPQHF. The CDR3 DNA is TGCACCAGCAGCCAATGTCCAGGGTGGGTTGATCAGCCCCAGCATTTT.

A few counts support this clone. The CDR3 is CASSPGTRMNTEAFF. The DNA of the CDR3 is TGTGCCAGCAGCCCGGGGACAAGGATGAACACTGAAGCTTTCTTT. The V call is TRBV5-6, the J call TRBJ1-1; tentatively, D is TRBD1 (6 bases). The CDR3 totals 15 residues. CDR1 is SGHDT, CDR2 YYEEEE, per germline. Trimming took 4 bases from V and 0 from J, leaving 13 bases between them.

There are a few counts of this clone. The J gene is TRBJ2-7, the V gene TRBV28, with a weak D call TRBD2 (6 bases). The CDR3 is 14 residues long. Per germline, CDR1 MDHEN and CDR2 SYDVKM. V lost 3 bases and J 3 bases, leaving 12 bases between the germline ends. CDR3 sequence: CASSFSSVNYEQYF. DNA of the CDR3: TGTGCCAGCAGTTTTTCTAGCGTGAACTACGAGCAGTACTTC.

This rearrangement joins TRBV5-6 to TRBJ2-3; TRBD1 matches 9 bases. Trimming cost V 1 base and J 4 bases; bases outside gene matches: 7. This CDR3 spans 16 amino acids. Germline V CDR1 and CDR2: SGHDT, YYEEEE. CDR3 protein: CASSLRGDRGSDTQYF. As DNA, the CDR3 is TGTGCCAGCAGCTTGCGGGGTGACAGGGGGTCAGATACGCAGTATTTT.

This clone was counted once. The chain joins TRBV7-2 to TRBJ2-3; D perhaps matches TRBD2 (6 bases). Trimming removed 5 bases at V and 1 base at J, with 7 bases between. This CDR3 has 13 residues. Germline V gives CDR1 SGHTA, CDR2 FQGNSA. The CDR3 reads CASSASGTDTQYF. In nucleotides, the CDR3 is TGTGCCAGCAGCGCTAGCGGCACAGATACGCAGTATTTT. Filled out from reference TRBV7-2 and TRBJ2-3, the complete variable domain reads GAGVSQSPSNKVTEKGKDVELRCDPISGHTALYWYRQSLGQGLEFLIYFQGNSAPDKSGLPSDRFSAERTGGSVSTLTIQRTQQEDSAVYLCASSASGTDTQYFGPGTRLTVL.

The CDR3 bases are TGCGCCAGCGGGAGGGGCGTCCGCACTGAAGCTTTCTTT. Encoded protein: CASGRGVRTEAFF. The rearrangement joins TRBV4-3 to TRBJ1-1; tentative D call: TRBD1 (5 bases). Germline CDR1 LGHNA, CDR2 YSLEER. This CDR3 region has 13 residues. V was pared by 8 bases and J by 4 bases, with 14 bases between.

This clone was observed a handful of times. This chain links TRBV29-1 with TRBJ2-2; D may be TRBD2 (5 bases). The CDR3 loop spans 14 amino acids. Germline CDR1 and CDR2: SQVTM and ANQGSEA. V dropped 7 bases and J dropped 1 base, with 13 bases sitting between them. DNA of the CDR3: TGCAGCGGAAAGAGCGGAATGAACACCGGGGAGCTGTTTTTT. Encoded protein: CSGKSGMNTGELFF.

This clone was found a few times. For the CDR3, the DNA is TGTGCCAGCAGTCTCACGACAGGGCTAGGCGAGCAGTACTTC. Encoded protein: CASSLTTGLGEQYF. The chain couples TRBV6-1 to TRBJ2-7; 7 bases fit TRBD1. The CDR3 is made up of 14 amino acids. CDR1 is MNHNS, CDR2 SASEGT, per germline. Unmatched junction bases numbered 10, after V lost 5 bases and J lost 6 bases.

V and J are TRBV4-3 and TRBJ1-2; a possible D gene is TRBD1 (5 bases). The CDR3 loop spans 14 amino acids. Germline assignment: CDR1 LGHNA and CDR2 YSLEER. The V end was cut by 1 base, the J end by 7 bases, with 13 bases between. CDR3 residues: CASSQAWGAFGYTF. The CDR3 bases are TGCGCCAGCAGCCAAGCCTGGGGCGCCTTTGGCTACACCTTC.

DNA of the CDR3: TGTGCCAGCAGTCCTCCGGGACAGGGGAGAACCGGGGAGCTGTTTTTT. Translation gives CASSPPGQGRTGELFF. V is TRBV6-6 and J is TRBJ2-2; 10 nucleotides agree with TRBD1. Losses at the gene ends were 5 bases for V and 5 bases for J; bases not matched to a gene: 8. CDR1 and CDR2 from the germline V gene are MNHNY and SVGAGI (reference sequence). The CDR3 spans 16 residues.